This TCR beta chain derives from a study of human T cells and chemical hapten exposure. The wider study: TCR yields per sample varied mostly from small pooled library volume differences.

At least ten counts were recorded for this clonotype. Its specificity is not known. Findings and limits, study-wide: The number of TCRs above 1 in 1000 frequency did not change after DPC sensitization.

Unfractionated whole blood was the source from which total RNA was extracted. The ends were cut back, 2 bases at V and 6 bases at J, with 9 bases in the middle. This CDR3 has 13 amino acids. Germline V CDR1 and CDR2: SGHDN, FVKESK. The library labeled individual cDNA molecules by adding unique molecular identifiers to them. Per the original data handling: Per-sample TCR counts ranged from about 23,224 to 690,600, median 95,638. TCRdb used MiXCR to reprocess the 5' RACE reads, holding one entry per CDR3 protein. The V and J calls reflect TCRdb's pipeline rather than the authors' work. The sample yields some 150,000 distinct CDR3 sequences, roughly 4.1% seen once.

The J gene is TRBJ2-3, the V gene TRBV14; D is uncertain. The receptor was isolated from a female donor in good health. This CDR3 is CASSQIDTDTQYF. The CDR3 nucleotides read TGTGCCAGCAGCCAAATCGACACGGATACGCAGTATTTT.